These 27 T cell receptor beta chains originate from one sample sequenced in a study of T cell responses to AZD1222 COVID-19 vaccine. The method was immunoSEQ multiplex PCR; TCRdb's version includes in-frame clones alone and lacks a portion of them. This sample has around 150,000 clones; more than 70% occur once, and the top ten carry 3% to 3.5%. Sample: peripheral blood, taken on day 0 of MenACWY control vaccination. Receptors were obtained from an adult in good health.

The rearrangement uses TRBV4-1 and TRBJ2-3; 7 nucleotides align to TRBD1. The germline gives CDR1 MGHRA, CDR2 YSYEKL. This CDR3 has 16 residues. Losses at the gene ends were 4 bases for V and 4 bases for J; bases not matched to a gene: 11. DNA of the CDR3: TGCGCCAGCAGCCCTCTTGAAAGGGGGCGTGCAGATACGCAGTATTTT. Translated, it gives CASSPLERGRADTQYF.

V usage is TRBV5-1 and J usage is TRBJ2-1; 12 bases line up with TRBD1. CDR1 is SGHRS, CDR2 YFSETQ, per germline. CDR3 size: 15 residues. V shed 7 bases and J 8 bases; nucleotides not matched to a gene: 10. DNA of the CDR3: TGCGCCAGCTCGACTCGGGACAGGGGGCGCGATGAGCAGTTCTTC. This gives the protein CASSTRDRGRDEQFF.

This clone was observed a handful of times. The chain is built from TRBV29-1 and TRBJ1-5; no clear D gene. Germline lookup yields CDR1 SQVTM and CDR2 ANQGSEA. This CDR3 is 13 amino acids long. Trimming removed 4 bases from V and 8 bases from J, with 15 bases in between. The CDR3: CSVARRIGEPQHF. In nucleotides, the CDR3 is TGCAGCGTTGCACGGAGGATTGGGGAGCCCCAGCATTTT.

The chain combines TRBV29-1 with TRBJ1-2; TRBD1 agrees at 9 bases. This CDR3 region has 16 residues. J was trimmed by 5 bases and V by 0 bases; bases with no gene match: 10. The germline V gene has CDR1 SQVTM and CDR2 ANQGSEA. The CDR3 DNA sequence: TGCAGCGTTGAAGACCGTCCGGGACAGGGTGGGTATGGCTACACCTTC. Translated: CSVEDRPGQGGYGYTF.

The genes are TRBV5-5 and TRBJ2-3; 10 bases align to TRBD1. From germline, CDR1 is SGHKS and CDR2 YYEKEE (reference sequence). The CDR3 contains 16 residues. J was trimmed by 2 bases and V by 4 bases; bases with no gene match: 7. Here the CDR3 reads CASSLRQGAYTDTQYF. CDR3 nucleotides: TGTGCCAGCAGCCTACGACAGGGGGCTTACACAGATACGCAGTATTTT. The full variable domain, its missing parts supplied by reference TRBV5-5 and TRBJ2-3, is DAGVTQSPTHLIKTRGQQVTLRCSPISGHKSVSWYQQVLGQGPQFIFQYYEKEERGRGNFPDRFSARQFPNYSSELNVNALLLGDSALYLCASSLRQGAYTDTQYFGPGTRLTVL.

V and J are TRBV6-4 and TRBJ2-1; 9 bases match TRBD2. This CDR3 is 15 amino acids long. In germline, CDR1 is MRHNA, CDR2 SNTAGT. V lost 5 bases and J lost 6; bases outside the gene matches: 8. This chain's CDR3 is CASSKIAGVGNEQFF. The DNA of the CDR3 is TGTGCCAGCAGTAAAATAGCGGGGGTTGGCAATGAGCAGTTCTTC.

The rearrangement uses TRBV19 and TRBJ2-2; D is uncertain. The CDR3 totals 16 residues. The V end lost 3 bases, the J end lost 2 bases, and 13 bases lay between the germline ends. Germline V CDR1 and CDR2: LNHDA, SQIVND (reference sequence). Here the CDR3 reads CASSMDRRPNTGELFF. Here the CDR3 DNA reads TGTGCCAGTAGTATGGATCGCCGTCCAAACACCGGGGAGCTGTTTTTT.

The chain is built from TRBV3-1 (or the pseudogene TRBV3-2) and TRBJ1-3; D call uncertain. The CDR3 spans 15 residues. V lost 0 bases, J lost 0 bases, and 6 bases lay in between. Germline V CDR1 and CDR2: LGHDT, YNNKEL (reference sequence). The DNA of the CDR3 is TGTGCCAGCAGCCAAGATTATTACTCTGGAAACACCATATATTTT. This translates into CASSQDYYSGNTIYF.

The chain employs TRBV15 and TRBJ2-1; D perhaps matches TRBD1 (5 bases). Per germline, CDR1 LNHNV and CDR2 YYDKDF (reference sequence). The V and J ends lost 3 bases and 4 bases respectively, with 13 bases between them. The CDR3 extends over 15 amino acids. The DNA of the CDR3 is TGTGCCACCAGCAGTTTGGACACAAGTTACAATGAGCAGTTCTTC. It specifies CATSSLDTSYNEQFF.

This chain uses TRBV5-1 with TRBJ2-7; 8 nucleotides align to TRBD1. V lost 2 bases and J lost 6; bases outside the gene matches: 13. The CDR3 spans 16 residues. CDR1 and CDR2 from the germline V gene are SGHRS and YFSETQ. The CDR3 sequence is CASSLFSGQGLSEQYF. In DNA form, the CDR3 reads TGCGCCAGCAGCTTATTCAGCGGACAGGGCCTTTCCGAGCAGTACTTC.

The chain couples TRBV5-5 to TRBJ2-3; D unclear. Germline lookup yields CDR1 SGHKS and CDR2 YYEKEE (reference sequence). With 0 bases removed from V and 0 bases from J, the gap between germline ends came to 5 bases. The CDR3 extends over 14 amino acids. CDR3 in amino acids: CASSLDLSTDTQYF. CDR3 nucleotides: TGTGCCAGCAGCTTGGATCTAAGCACAGATACGCAGTATTTT. Drawing the rest from reference TRBV5-5 and TRBJ2-3, the complete variable domain is DAGVTQSPTHLIKTRGQQVTLRCSPISGHKSVSWYQQVLGQGPQFIFQYYEKEERGRGNFPDRFSARQFPNYSSELNVNALLLGDSALYLCASSLDLSTDTQYFGPGTRLTVL.

V gene TRBV5-1 combines with J gene TRBJ2-3, with 9 positions matching TRBD2. Germline V gene sequence: CDR1 SGHRS, CDR2 YFSETQ. CDR3 size: 16 residues. V lost 3 bases to trimming and J lost 0 bases; unmatched junction nucleotides: 5. The DNA for the CDR3 is TGCGCCAGCAGCTGGTTAGCGGGAGTTAGCACAGATACGCAGTATTTT. It is translated as CASSWLAGVSTDTQYF.

The rearrangement joins TRBV21-1 to TRBJ1-2; TRBD1 is the table's D call and was not checked against the DNA. TRBV21-1 is tagged as a pseudogene. This CDR3 comprises 16 residues. The CDR3 is CASSPELGARYYGYTF. The CDR3, as DNA: TGTGCCAGCAGCCCAGAATTAGGGGCGCGGTACTATGGCTACACCTTC.

This chain connects TRBV7-2 to TRBJ2-5; D remains unclear. Germline CDR1 and CDR2: SGHTA and FQGNSA. CDR3 length: 13 amino acids. The V gene lost 6 bases and the J gene lost 5 bases, with 13 bases spanning the gap. The CDR3 sequence: CASSGRRAETQYF. The CDR3 DNA is TGTGCCAGCAGTGGACGACGGGCCGAGACCCAGTACTTC.

The V and J genes are TRBV7-8 and TRBJ1-2; possibly TRBD1 for D (5 bases). The CDR3 has 14 amino acids. The germline V gene has CDR1 SGHVS and CDR2 FQNEAQ. V dropped 1 base and J dropped 8 bases, with 14 bases sitting between them. For the CDR3, the DNA is TGTGCCAGCAGCTTAGTTGTCGAGGGGAAAGGCTACACCTTC. Amino acids: CASSLVVEGKGYTF.

The rearrangement joins TRBV28 to TRBJ1-4; D possibly corresponds to TRBD1 (5 bases). The CDR3 totals 15 residues. Germline CDR1 and CDR2: MDHEN and SYDVKM. Trimming left V 6 bases short and J 8 bases short, with 19 bases between. Here the CDR3 reads CASSDSAGTGEKLFF. The CDR3 DNA follows: TGTGCCAGCAGCGACTCGGCGGGAACAGGAGAAAAACTGTTTTTT.

CDR3 sequence: CASSIRQGTEAFF. Here the CDR3 DNA reads TGTGCCAGCAGCATTAGACAGGGCACTGAAGCTTTCTTT. The chain carries TRBV7-3 and TRBJ1-1; 7 bases match TRBD1. This CDR3 has 13 amino acids. The V segment lost 5 bases and the J segment 4 bases; nucleotides outside the gene matches: 4. Germline-derived CDR1 and CDR2 are SGHTA and FQGTGA.

The chain employs TRBV18 and TRBJ1-1; D is perhaps TRBD1 (6 bases). Germline values: CDR1 KGHSH, CDR2 LQKENI. The CDR3 contains 14 residues. The V end lost 4 bases, the J end lost 3 bases, and 12 bases lay between the germline ends. CDR3 protein: CASSRQGRDTEAFF. The CDR3 region has the DNA TGTGCCAGCTCACGCCAGGGGCGGGACACTGAAGCTTTCTTT.

This clone was picked up one time. The CDR3 region is CATSDRMNSPLHF. In nucleotides, the CDR3 is TGTGCCACCAGTGATCGGATGAATTCACCCCTCCACTTT. The V call is TRBV24-1, the J call TRBJ1-6; no clear D gene. Germline loops: CDR1 KGHDR, CDR2 SFDVKD. This CDR3 is built from 13 residues. The V end lost 3 bases, the J end lost 7 bases, and 6 bases lay between the germline ends.

The J gene is TRBJ2-2, the V gene TRBV2; D is undetermined. Germline lookup yields CDR1 SNHLY and CDR2 FYNNEI. V lost 2 bases and J lost 1, with 11 bases in between. The CDR3 extends over 16 amino acids. The CDR3 spells CASSERGYLNTGELFF. The CDR3 DNA reads TGTGCCAGCAGTGAACGCGGCTACCTGAACACCGGGGAGCTGTTTTTT.

The chain joins TRBV6-6 to TRBJ2-1; 13 bases map to TRBD2. The CDR3 is 15 residues long. CDR1 MNHNY and CDR2 SVGAGI come from the germline V gene (reference sequence). V was clipped by 6 bases and J by 3 bases; unmatched bases: 2. The CDR3 DNA reads as TGTGCCAGCAGGGGACTAGCGGGACACTACAATGAGCAGTTCTTC. This translates into CASRGLAGHYNEQFF.

V gene TRBV24-1 combines with J gene TRBJ1-5; 7 bases align to TRBD1. The CDR3 is 19 amino acids. Germline V CDR1 and CDR2: KGHDR, SFDVKD. Unmatched junction bases numbered 14, after V lost 4 bases and J lost 0 bases. The CDR3 DNA reads as TGTGCCACCAGTGACCCCCGTGGAGGGGGCGGGGGTAGCAATCAGCCCCAGCATTTT. It codes for CATSDPRGGGGGSNQPQHF.

The chain has TRBV11-2 and TRBJ2-7; D is undetermined. V shed 0 bases and J shed 3 bases, with 0 bases lying between them. The germline V gene has CDR1 SGHAT and CDR2 FQNNGV. The CDR3 is 11 amino acids. CDR3 in DNA: TGTGCCAGCAGCTTAGACTACGAGCAGTACTTC. Protein: CASSLDYEQYF.

The chain recombines TRBV27 with TRBJ1-3; 11 positions match TRBD1. V lost 5 bases to trimming and J lost 0 bases; unmatched junction nucleotides: 6. The CDR3 totals 17 residues. Germline values: CDR1 MNHEY, CDR2 SMNVEV (reference sequence). CDR3 region: CASSPRTGGPSGNTIYF. CDR3 DNA sequence: TGTGCCAGCAGTCCGCGGACAGGGGGCCCCTCTGGAAACACCATATATTTT.

V is TRBV5-5 and J is TRBJ2-3, with 8 bases identical to TRBD2. V was clipped by 5 bases and J by 2 bases; unmatched bases: 7. Looked up from germline, CDR1 is SGHKS and CDR2 is YYEKEE (reference sequence). This CDR3 region has 15 residues. Written as DNA, the CDR3 is TGTGCCAGCAGTTTAGCGGGACTTTACACAGATACGCAGTATTTT. It yields the protein CASSLAGLYTDTQYF. Supplemented by reference TRBV5-5 and TRBJ2-3, the full variable domain reads DAGVTQSPTHLIKTRGQQVTLRCSPISGHKSVSWYQQVLGQGPQFIFQYYEKEERGRGNFPDRFSARQFPNYSSELNVNALLLGDSALYLCASSLAGLYTDTQYFGPGTRLTVL.

This chain uses TRBV28 with TRBJ1-5; D not certain. This CDR3 spans 11 amino acids. The V gene lost 6 bases and the J gene lost 9 bases, with 9 bases spanning the gap. Germline V CDR1 and CDR2: MDHEN, SYDVKM. The CDR3 here is CASRKGPPQHF. The CDR3 DNA reads as TGTGCCAGCAGAAAAGGGCCGCCCCAGCATTTT.

The CDR3 nucleotides are TGTGCCAGCTCACTCGAGACTACACCACCCCTCCACTTT. As protein: CASSLETTPPLHF. This chain joins TRBV18 and TRBJ1-6; D gene uncertain. This CDR3 region has 13 residues. CDR1 is KGHSH and CDR2 is LQKENI in the germline V gene. V lost 4 bases and J 11 bases, leaving 12 bases between the germline ends.